The source of this TCR beta chain is a study of T-cell reconstitution after alpha-beta-depleted transplantation in children. TCRbeta library construction was performed incorporating unique molecular identifiers. One entry per CDR3 protein results from TCRdb running MiXCR on the PCR reads. The sample yields around 130,000 distinct CDR3 sequences, about 9.9% seen once. The CDR3 has 14 residues. V was clipped by 5 bases and J by 7 bases; unmatched bases: 3. Sequenced here: PBMCs, mostly from graft donor cells, sampled 180 days after TCRalphabeta/CD19-depleted stem cell transplant. The sequence was obtained from a girl in the first two years of life who had a stem cell transplant for combined immunodeficiency, so the T cells may come from the graft donor. The chain has TRBV12-3 or TRBV12-4 and TRBJ1-6; 9 bases are a match to TRBD1. CDR3 sequence: CASSLGQGNSPLHF. Here the CDR3 DNA reads TGTGCCAGCAGTCTCGGACAGGGGAATTCACCCCTCCACTTT.